This TCR beta chain was recorded in a study of blood T cell repertoires in COVID-19 (dated by TCRdb to between 2020 and 2021). Describing the broader study: Collaborator samples came from the United States, Italy and Spain and covered acute and convalescent phases of COVID-19. The samples were drawn from two sources: the first 160 participants of the ongoing ImmuneRACE study, and 1,000 to 1,500 subjects contributed by 6 global collaborators. The repertoires were released in a freely available public database intended as a resource for research on the immune response to SARS-CoV-2. The prospective study material was composed of cDNA or gDNA derived from T cells, B-cell-depleted T cells, or PBMCs. Deeply sampled blood TCRbeta repertoires from subjects exposed to, actively infected with, or recovered from COVID-19 were included in the dataset. Where HLA class I and class II types were available, the types were taken from metadata supplied by the sample provider, not from assay-based typing. Nearly every sample came with metadata listing a de-identified subject ID, COVID-19 status, age in years and sex. What the study reported, not specific to this receptor: Clinical and demographic metadata were provided uncurated, with the amount varying by source and participant.

Including cysteine and phenylalanine, the CDR3 has 15 amino acids. The DNA shown is the 45-base CDR3, in frame from base 1. According to the germline V gene, CDR1 reads SGDLS and CDR2 reads YYNGEE. V is reduced by 4 bases and J by 0 bases, leaving a spacing of 11 bases between them. The immunoSEQ Assay, a bias-controlled multiplex PCR, was used to amplify TCRbeta CDR3 regions from genomic DNA. As for the original processing: The number of nucleated cells in each sample was estimated by amplification of reference gene primers within the assay. To quantify the absolute abundance of each unique TCRbeta CDR3 rearrangement, sequence reads were collapsed and filtered. For each sample, productive Simpson clonality was calculated by taking the square root of Simpson's diversity index across productive rearrangements. The immuneACCESS repertoire file appears here via TCRdb, limited to in-frame rearrangements. These files lack a portion of the clones; in checked studies, under half of the deficit traces to unresolved V genes, and the cause of the others is not known. V, J and clone size derive from that table, while D and trimming were established from the DNA sequence. This sample lists roughly 300,000 clones; 85% to 90% were detected once. Under 11% of the sample comes from the top ten.

A word on this clone: The antigen it binds to is not known. Within one base of it there is no much larger clone, and no base qualities were kept.

In the prospective study, participants were 18 to 89 years old, resided in approximately 25 geographic areas of the United States, and were enrolled through a virtual design. To assign participants to cohorts, the prospective study relied on clinical history that participants themselves reported in a screening survey and a study questionnaire. ImmuneRACE Cohort 3 recovered participants were defined by two consecutive negative NP/OP PCR tests, healthcare professional clearance, or symptom resolution. Each participant in the prospective study had whole blood, serum and a nasopharyngeal or oropharyngeal swab collected by mobile phlebotomists. Additional blood draws and questionnaires over an approximately two-month period could optionally be provided by prospective study participants. Blood samples from the prospective study were shipped frozen or at room temperature prior to DNA extraction.

The sequenced material came from PBMCs or T cells enriched from blood (not recorded which). Recombination joined TRBV9 with TRBJ2-1; D gene: possibly TRBD2, on 6 matching bases. The sequence was collected from a woman between 18 and 30 years old who had recovered from COVID-19. The CDR3 is CASSPPGDSYNEQFF. In nucleotide form, the sequence is TGTGCCAGCAGCCCCCCGGGGGACTCCTACAATGAGCAGTTCTTC.